A single sample gave rise to the 20 T cell receptor beta chains below, sequenced in a study of cytomegalovirus exposure and HLA in healthy donors. The PCR employed 60 Vbeta primers together with 13 Jbeta primers. The method was immunoSEQ multiplex PCR; TCRdb's version includes in-frame clones alone and lacks a portion of them. In the table there are 110,000 to 150,000 clones, 60% to 80% of which are singletons. Sequencing was performed on PBMCs. The receptors originated from a woman aged 25 to 39 in good health and CMV-seronegative.

The chain recombines TRBV7-9 with TRBJ2-1; TRBD2 aligns across 11 bases. After removal of 5 bases from V and 0 bases from J, the junction contained 6 bases not matched to a gene. There are 17 residues in the CDR3. CDR1 and CDR2 from the germline V gene are SEHNR and FQNEAQ (reference sequence). The CDR3 sequence: CASSVRSGGASYNEQFF. As DNA, the CDR3 is TGTGCCAGCAGCGTCCGTAGCGGGGGGGCCTCCTACAATGAGCAGTTCTTC.

In this sample, this clone turned up a few times. For the CDR3, the DNA is TGTGCCAGCAGTTTATCGACCGGGACAGGCATAAATAGGGGCTACACCTTC. As protein: CASSLSTGTGINRGYTF. V gene TRBV28 combines with J gene TRBJ1-2; 8 positions agree with TRBD1. CDR1 is MDHEN and CDR2 is SYDVKM in the germline V gene. The V gene end was trimmed by 1 base and the J gene end by 8 bases; junction bases not matched to a gene: 15. The CDR3 spans 17 residues.

This clone was picked up one time. This chain uses TRBV11-2 with TRBJ2-5; TRBD2 matches 10 bases. The CDR3 consists of 19 residues. J was trimmed by 4 bases and V by 5 bases; bases with no gene match: 19. Germline V gene lookup returns CDR1 SGHAT and CDR2 FQNNGV. This CDR3 is CASSPSGTRLAGGGETQYF. CDR3 bases: TGTGCCAGCAGCCCGTCGGGGACCCGACTAGCGGGCGGAGGAGAGACCCAGTACTTC.

The chain uses TRBV5-1 and TRBJ2-7, with D possibly TRBD2 on 7 matching bases. Germline V lookup: CDR1 SGHRS, CDR2 YFSETQ. V lost 4 bases and J lost 2, with 16 bases in between. The length of the CDR3 is 15 residues. In DNA, the CDR3 is TGCGCCAGCAGCCGTAACAGGGAGGGACCCTACGAGCAGTACTTC. Translation: CASSRNREGPYEQYF.

This chain uses TRBV5-4 with TRBJ2-5, with 9 bases lining up with TRBD2. Germline V gene lookup returns CDR1 SGHNT and CDR2 YYREEE (reference sequence). After removal of 1 base from V and 4 bases from J, the junction contained 2 bases not matched to a gene. This CDR3 has 14 residues. The CDR3 bases are TGTGCCAGCAGCTTGTTTAGCGGGAGAGAGACCCAGTACTTC. This encodes CASSLFSGRETQYF.

As to this clone: Compared with germline, one end of the junction differs, possibly owing to a read error. V and J are TRBV7-7 and TRBJ2-2; 13 positions agree with TRBD2. Germline V gene data show CDR1 as SSHAT and CDR2 as FNYEAQ (reference sequence). The CDR3 spans 16 residues. CDR3 nucleotides: TGTGCTAGCAGCTCCTCTACTAGCGGGGGGGCCGCGGAGCTGTTTTTT. As protein: CASSSSTSGGAAELFF.

As concerns this clone: Other DNA sequences of this sample code for an identical CDR3. The genes are TRBV5-1 and TRBJ2-3; D unresolved. Trimming took off 4 bases at V and 0 bases at J, with 6 bases between the two ends. CDR3 size: 13 residues. Germline V gene data show CDR1 as SGHRS and CDR2 as YFSETQ. CDR3 in DNA: TGCGCCAGCAGCCTTCTCAGCACAGATACGCAGTATTTT. It yields the protein CASSLLSTDTQYF.

This rearrangement joins TRBV7-9 to TRBJ1-6; 7 bases are shared with TRBD1. Losses at the gene ends were 4 bases for V and 14 bases for J; bases not matched to a gene: 14. Germline V gene data show CDR1 as SEHNR and CDR2 as FQNEAQ (reference sequence). The CDR3 spans 15 residues. Here the CDR3 DNA reads TGTGCCAGCAGCTCGGAGACAGGGCCCTTGGGGGCCCTCCACTTT. Translated: CASSSETGPLGALHF.

This rearrangement joins TRBV5-4 to TRBJ2-7; 9 positions agree with TRBD2. The V gene's germline CDR1 is SGHNT and CDR2 YYREEE (reference sequence). The CDR3 is 13 amino acids. Trimming at V came to 5 bases and at J to 4 bases, leaving 4 bases not matched to a gene. The CDR3 protein is CASSAGGRYEQYV. Written as DNA, the CDR3 is TGTGCCAGCAGTGCGGGGGGGCGGTACGAGCAGTACGTC.

The chain carries TRBV6-1 and TRBJ2-7; no clear D. The V end lost 3 bases, the J end lost 3 bases, and 15 bases lay between the germline ends. The CDR3 covers 15 residues. Germline V gene lookup returns CDR1 MNHNS and CDR2 SASEGT. The DNA for the CDR3 is TGTGCCAGCAGTGATCTACCGGACGAAGACTACGAGCAGTACGTC. Translation gives CASSDLPDEDYEQYV.

This sequence joins TRBV28 and TRBJ2-5; TRBD2 matches at 10 bases. Germline lookup yields CDR1 MDHEN and CDR2 SYDVKM. The CDR3 has 14 residues. V lost 4 bases to trimming and J lost 3 bases; unmatched junction nucleotides: 2. The CDR3 reads CASSSGTSEETQYF. The CDR3 DNA reads as TGTGCCAGCAGTTCCGGGACTAGCGAAGAGACCCAGTACTTC. The variable domain in full, completed from reference TRBV28 and TRBJ2-5, reads DVKVTQSSRYLVKRTGEKVFLECVQDMDHENMFWYRQDPGLGLRLIYFSYDVKMKEKGDIPEGYSVSREKKERFSLILESASTNQTSMYLCASSSGTSEETQYFGPGTRLLVL.

The chain employs TRBV6-5 and TRBJ2-1, with TRBD2 matching over 11 bases. There are 16 residues in the CDR3. The V segment lost 1 base and the J segment 5 bases; nucleotides outside the gene matches: 4. Per germline, CDR1 MNHEY and CDR2 SVGAGI. The CDR3 here is CASSYYTSGGNNEQFF. The CDR3 coding sequence is TGTGCCAGCAGTTACTACACTAGCGGGGGTAACAATGAGCAGTTCTTC.

V and J are TRBV28 and TRBJ1-1; no reliable D call. The CDR3 is 15 amino acids. V was shortened by 2 bases and J by 4 bases, with 14 bases between the two germline ends. Per the germline V gene, CDR1 is MDHEN and CDR2 is SYDVKM. The CDR3 coding sequence is TGTGCCAGCAGTTTAAGGTCGGGCCGGGGCACTGAAGCTTTCTTT. Its protein product is CASSLRSGRGTEAFF.

The gene calls are TRBV10-2 and TRBJ2-7; TRBD2 matches at 13 bases. Per germline, CDR1 WSHSY and CDR2 SAAADI. The ends lost 6 bases at V and 2 bases at J; junction bases unmatched: 4. The CDR3 has 15 residues. The CDR3 reads CASRGLAGLTYEQYV. DNA of the CDR3: TGCGCCAGCAGGGGACTAGCGGGGTTAACCTACGAGCAGTACGTC.

The V and J genes are TRBV18 and TRBJ2-1, with a tentative D call TRBD2 (6 bases). The ends were cut back, 3 bases at V and 9 bases at J, with 15 bases in the middle. The CDR3 consists of 14 residues. CDR1 and CDR2 (germline): KGHSH, LQKENI. The CDR3 DNA sequence: TGTGCCAGCTCACCGGGCCCCAGGGAGGTTGAGCAGTTCTTC. This codes for CASSPGPREVEQFF.

The gene calls are TRBV10-3 and TRBJ2-3, with TRBD1 matching 8 bases. This CDR3 region has 14 residues. Germline V gene lookup returns CDR1 ENHRY and CDR2 SYGVKD. J was trimmed by 0 bases and V by 8 bases; bases with no gene match: 4. The CDR3 protein is CAIGQGASTDTQYF. CDR3 coding DNA: TGTGCCATCGGCCAGGGGGCTAGCACAGATACGCAGTATTTT.

This clone was observed a single time. V is TRBV5-8 and J is TRBJ1-1; 8 positions agree with TRBD1. Trimming at V came to 4 bases and at J to 5 bases, leaving 10 bases not matched to a gene. The CDR3 extends over 15 amino acids. Germline values: CDR1 SGHTS, CDR2 YDEGEE. The chain's CDR3 is CASSLIGQGWTEAFF. As DNA, the CDR3 is TGTGCCAGCAGCCTCATCGGACAGGGTTGGACTGAAGCTTTCTTT.

This clone has a handful of counts. The chain recombines TRBV7-8 with TRBJ2-5; 10 nucleotides agree with TRBD2. The length of the CDR3 is 12 residues. CDR1 SGHVS and CDR2 FQNEAQ come from the germline V gene. The CDR3 here is CCSGGTKETQYF. The CDR3 DNA is TGTTGTAGCGGGGGGACTAAAGAGACCCAGTACTTC.

The chain is built from TRBV5-4 and TRBJ2-1, with D hard to call. Germline CDR1 reads SGHNT; CDR2 reads YYREEE (reference sequence). V was pared by 0 bases and J by 7 bases, with 8 bases between. There are 13 residues in the CDR3. This CDR3 is CASSLADSNEQFF. CDR3 nucleotide sequence: TGTGCCAGCAGCTTGGCCGACTCGAATGAGCAGTTCTTC. Looking up the rest from reference TRBV5-4 and TRBJ2-1 gives the full variable domain: ETGVTQSPTHLIKTRGQQVTLRCSSQSGHNTVSWYQQALGQGPQFIFQYYREEENGRGNFPPRFSGLQFPNYSSELNVNALELDDSALYLCASSLADSNEQFFGPGTRLTVL.

The J gene is TRBJ2-1, the V gene TRBV29-1, with TRBD1 identical over 8 bases. The CDR3 sequence is 13 residues long. The germline V gene encodes CDR1 SQVTM and CDR2 ANQGSEA. V lost 7 bases to trimming and J lost 9 bases; unmatched junction nucleotides: 11. The CDR3 protein is CSGPGQAVGEQFF. In DNA, the CDR3 is TGCAGCGGACCGGGACAGGCCGTCGGTGAGCAGTTCTTC.